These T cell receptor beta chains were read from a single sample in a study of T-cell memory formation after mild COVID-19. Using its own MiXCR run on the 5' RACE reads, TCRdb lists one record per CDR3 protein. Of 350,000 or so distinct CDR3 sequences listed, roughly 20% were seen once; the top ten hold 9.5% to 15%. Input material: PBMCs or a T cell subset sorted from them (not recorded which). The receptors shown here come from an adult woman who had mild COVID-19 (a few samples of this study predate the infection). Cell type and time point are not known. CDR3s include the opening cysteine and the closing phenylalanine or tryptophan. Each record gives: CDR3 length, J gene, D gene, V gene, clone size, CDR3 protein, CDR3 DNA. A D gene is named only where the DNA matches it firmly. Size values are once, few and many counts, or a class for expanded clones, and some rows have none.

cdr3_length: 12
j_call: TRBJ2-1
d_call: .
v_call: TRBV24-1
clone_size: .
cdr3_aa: CATSVLGNEQFF
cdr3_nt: TGTGCCACCAGTGTTTTGGGCAATGAGCAGTTCTTC

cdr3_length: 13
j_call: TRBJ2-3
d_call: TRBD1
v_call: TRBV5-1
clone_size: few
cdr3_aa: CASDRGPIDTQYF
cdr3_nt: TGCGCCAGCGACAGGGGGCCCATAGATACGCAGTATTTT

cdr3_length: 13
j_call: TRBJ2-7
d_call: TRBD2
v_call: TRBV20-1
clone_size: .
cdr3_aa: CSAPGLGGAEQYF
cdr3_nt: TGCAGTGCACCGGGACTAGGGGGTGCGGAGCAGTACTTC

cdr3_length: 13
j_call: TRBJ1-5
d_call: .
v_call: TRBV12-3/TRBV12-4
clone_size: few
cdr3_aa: CASSLGGRQPQHF
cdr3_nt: TGTGCCAGCAGCTTGGGGGGCCGTCAGCCCCAGCATTTT

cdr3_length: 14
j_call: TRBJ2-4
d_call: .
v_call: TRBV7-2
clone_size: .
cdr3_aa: CASSSGVAKNIQYF
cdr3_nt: TGTGCCAGCAGCTCGGGAGTGGCCAAAAACATTCAGTACTTC

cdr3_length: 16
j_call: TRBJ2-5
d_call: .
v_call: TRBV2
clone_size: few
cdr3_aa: CASSATRGRPGETQYF
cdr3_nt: TGTGCCAGCAGCGCGACTCGGGGACGGCCTGGGGAGACCCAGTACTTC

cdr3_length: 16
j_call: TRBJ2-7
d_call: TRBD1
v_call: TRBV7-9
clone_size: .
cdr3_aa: CASSLLGWTGGYEQYF
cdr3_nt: TGTGCCAGCAGCCTCTTAGGATGGACAGGGGGCTACGAGCAGTACTTC

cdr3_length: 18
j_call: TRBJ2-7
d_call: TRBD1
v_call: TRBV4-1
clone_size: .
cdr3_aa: CASSQDPPSRQGAHEQYF
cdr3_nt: TGCGCCAGCAGCCAAGATCCACCCTCCAGGCAGGGGGCCCACGAGCAGTACTTC

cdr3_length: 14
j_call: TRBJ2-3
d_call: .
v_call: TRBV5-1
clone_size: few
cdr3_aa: CASSPLKGKDTQYF
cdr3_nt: TGCGCCAGCAGCCCCCTGAAGGGGAAAGATACGCAGTATTTT

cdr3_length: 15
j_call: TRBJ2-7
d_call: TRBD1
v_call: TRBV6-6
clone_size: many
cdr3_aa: CASSYPPGQGYEQYF
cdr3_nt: TGTGCCAGCAGTTACCCACCGGGACAGGGCTACGAGCAGTACTTC

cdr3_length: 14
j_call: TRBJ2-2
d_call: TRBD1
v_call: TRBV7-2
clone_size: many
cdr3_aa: CASSLGTGGGELFF
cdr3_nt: TGTGCCAGCAGCTTAGGGACAGGGGGCGGGGAGCTGTTTTTT

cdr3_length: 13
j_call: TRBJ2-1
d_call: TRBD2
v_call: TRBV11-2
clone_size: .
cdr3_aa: CASSLDRRRGSFF
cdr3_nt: TGTGCCAGCAGCTTAGATAGGAGGCGGGGGTCGTTCTTC

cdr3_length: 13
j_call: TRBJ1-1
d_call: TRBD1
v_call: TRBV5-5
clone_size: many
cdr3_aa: CASSPDRDTEAFF
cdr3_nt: TGTGCCAGCAGCCCGGACAGGGACACTGAAGCTTTCTTT

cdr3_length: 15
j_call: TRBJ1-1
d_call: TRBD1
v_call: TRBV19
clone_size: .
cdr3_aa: CASSPYTGGTTEAFF
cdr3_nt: TGTGCCAGTAGTCCATACACAGGGGGTACGACTGAAGCTTTCTTT

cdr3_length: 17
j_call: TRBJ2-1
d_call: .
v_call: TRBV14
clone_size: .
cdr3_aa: CASSPRVASFSYNEQFF
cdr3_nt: TGTGCCAGCAGCCCTCGCGTCGCCTCCTTCTCCTACAATGAGCAGTTCTTC

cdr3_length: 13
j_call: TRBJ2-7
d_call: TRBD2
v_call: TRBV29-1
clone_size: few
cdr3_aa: CSVRASGFYEQYF
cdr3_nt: TGCAGCGTTCGGGCTAGCGGGTTCTACGAGCAGTACTTC

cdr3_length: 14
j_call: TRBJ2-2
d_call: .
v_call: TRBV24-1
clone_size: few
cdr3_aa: CATSDLTGTGELFF
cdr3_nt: TGTGCCACCAGTGATTTGACGGGGACCGGGGAGCTGTTTTTT

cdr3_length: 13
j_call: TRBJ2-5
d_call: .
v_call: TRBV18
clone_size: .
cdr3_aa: CASSGTLQETQYF
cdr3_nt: TGTGCCAGCTCCGGGACACTCCAAGAGACCCAGTACTTC

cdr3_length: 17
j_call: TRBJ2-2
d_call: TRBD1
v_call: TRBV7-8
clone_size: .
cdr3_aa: CASSTARDREDTGELFF
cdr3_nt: TGTGCCAGCAGCACAGCCCGGGACAGGGAGGACACCGGGGAGCTGTTTTTT

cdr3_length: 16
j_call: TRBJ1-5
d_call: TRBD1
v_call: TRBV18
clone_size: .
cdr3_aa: CASSPRQGFMDQPQHF
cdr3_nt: TGTGCCAGCTCACCACGACAGGGGTTTATGGATCAGCCCCAGCATTTT

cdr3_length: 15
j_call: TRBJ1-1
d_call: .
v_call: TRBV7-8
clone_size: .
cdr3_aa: CASSPADALDTEAFF
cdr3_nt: TGTGCCAGCAGCCCCGCAGATGCCCTGGACACTGAAGCTTTCTTT

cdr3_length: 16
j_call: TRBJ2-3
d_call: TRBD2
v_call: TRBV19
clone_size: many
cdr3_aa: CASSKLAGAREDTQYF
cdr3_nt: TGTGCCAGTAGTAAACTAGCGGGGGCCCGGGAAGATACGCAGTATTTT

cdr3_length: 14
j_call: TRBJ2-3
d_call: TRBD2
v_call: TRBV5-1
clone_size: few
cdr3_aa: CASSSLAGGDTQYF
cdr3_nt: TGCGCCAGCAGCTCTCTAGCGGGAGGAGATACGCAGTATTTT

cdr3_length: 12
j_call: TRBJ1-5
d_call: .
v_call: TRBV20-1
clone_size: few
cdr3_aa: CSARRGGQPQHF
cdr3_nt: TGCAGTGCTAGGAGGGGAGGTCAGCCCCAGCATTTT

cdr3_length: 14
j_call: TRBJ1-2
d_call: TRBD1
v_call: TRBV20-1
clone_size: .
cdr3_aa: CSFLQGHINYGYTF
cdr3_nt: TGCAGTTTCCTACAGGGGCATATTAACTATGGCTACACCTTC

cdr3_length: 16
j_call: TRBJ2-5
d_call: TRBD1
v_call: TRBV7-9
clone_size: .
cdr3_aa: CASSFTWDRGAETQYF
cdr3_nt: TGTGCCAGCAGCTTCACCTGGGACAGGGGTGCGGAGACCCAGTACTTC

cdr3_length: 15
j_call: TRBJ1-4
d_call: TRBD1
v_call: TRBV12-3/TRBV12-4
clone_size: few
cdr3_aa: CASSRRQGGNEKLFF
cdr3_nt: TGTGCCAGCAGCAGAAGACAGGGTGGGAATGAAAAACTGTTTTTT

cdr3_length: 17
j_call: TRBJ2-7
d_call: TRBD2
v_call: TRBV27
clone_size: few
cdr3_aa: CASSLSDLAGRPYEQYF
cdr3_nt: TGTGCCAGCAGTTTATCGGACCTAGCGGGTCGTCCCTACGAGCAGTACTTC

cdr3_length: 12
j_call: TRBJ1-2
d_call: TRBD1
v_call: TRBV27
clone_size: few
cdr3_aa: CASRQGFHGYTF
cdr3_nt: TGTGCCAGCAGACAGGGGTTTCATGGCTACACCTTC

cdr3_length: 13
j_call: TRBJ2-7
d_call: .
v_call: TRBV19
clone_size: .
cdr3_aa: CASSMDGYYEQYF
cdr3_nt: TGTGCCAGTAGTATGGACGGCTACTACGAGCAGTACTTC

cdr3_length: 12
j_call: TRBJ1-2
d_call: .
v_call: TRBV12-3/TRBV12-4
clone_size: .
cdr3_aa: CASSFLGGGYTF
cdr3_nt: TGTGCCAGCAGTTTCCTAGGGGGTGGCTACACCTTC

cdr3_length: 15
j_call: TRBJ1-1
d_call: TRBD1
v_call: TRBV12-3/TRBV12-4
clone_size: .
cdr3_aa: CASSDRGKMKTEAFF
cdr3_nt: TGTGCCAGCTCAGACAGGGGAAAGATGAAAACTGAAGCTTTCTTT

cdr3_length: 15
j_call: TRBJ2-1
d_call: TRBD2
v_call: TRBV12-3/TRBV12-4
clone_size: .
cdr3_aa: CASSPRLAGGHEQFF
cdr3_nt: TGTGCCAGCAGTCCTCGACTAGCGGGGGGCCATGAGCAGTTCTTC

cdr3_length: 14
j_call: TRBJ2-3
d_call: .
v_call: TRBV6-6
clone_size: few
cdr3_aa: CASSYSPETDTQYF
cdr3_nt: TGTGCCAGCAGTTACTCGCCTGAAACAGATACGCAGTATTTT

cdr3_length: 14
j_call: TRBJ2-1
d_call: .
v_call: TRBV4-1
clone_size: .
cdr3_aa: CASSQEWARVDQFF
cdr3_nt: TGCGCCAGCAGCCAAGAGTGGGCCAGGGTTGACCAGTTCTTC

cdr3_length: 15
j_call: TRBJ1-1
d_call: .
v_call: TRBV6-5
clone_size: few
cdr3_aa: CASSYLQAMNTEAFF
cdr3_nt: TGTGCCAGCAGTTACTTGCAGGCAATGAACACTGAAGCTTTCTTT

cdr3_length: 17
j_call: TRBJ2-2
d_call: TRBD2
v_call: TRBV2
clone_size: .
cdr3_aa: CASTAGILRANTGELFF
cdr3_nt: TGTGCCAGCACAGCGGGGATACTGAGAGCGAACACCGGGGAGCTGTTTTTT

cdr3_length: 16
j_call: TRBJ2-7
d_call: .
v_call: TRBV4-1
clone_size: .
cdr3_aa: CASSQVLADSSYEQYF
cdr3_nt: TGCGCCAGCAGCCAAGTTCTCGCGGACAGCTCCTACGAGCAGTACTTC